This TCR beta chain was found in a study of graft-versus-host responses after intestinal transplantation. About the study: The recipients all started with anti-thymocyte globulin induction and then took tacrolimus and steroids for about three years.

Germline lookup yields CDR1 MNHEY and CDR2 SVGAGI. The CDR3 runs 15 residues. Trimming cost V 6 bases and J 2 bases; bases outside gene matches: 6. Study-level results: Subjects displaying graft-donor T cell macrochimerism possessed elevated graft-versus-host to host-versus-graft clonal ratios inside allografts.

Produced via immunoSEQ multiplex PCR; TCRdb's table is partial and in-frame only. The table lists roughly 60,000 clones, around 91% of them singletons, with 2.7% in the top ten. As concerns this clone: Its antigen is not identified.

Material: PBMCs, obtained about 4 months after intestinal transplantation. The V and J genes are TRBV6-5 and TRBJ2-3; TRBD2 agrees at 9 bases. This sequence was found in a human patient who received an intestinal transplant, so some T cells may come from the graft donor. The CDR3: CASSLAGALTDTQYF. The CDR3 DNA reads TGTGCCAGCAGCTTAGCGGGGGCCCTCACAGATACGCAGTATTTT.